This T cell receptor beta chain was documented in a study of T cells in Graves' hyperthyroidism and ophthalmopathy. About the research overall: Any treatment followed the collection of peripheral blood at initial diagnosis. Study-wide results and limits: Most thyroid clonotypes that were expanded above 0.001 also turned up in blood.

CDR1 and CDR2 (germline): WSHSY, SAAADI. V lost 2 bases, J lost 10 bases, and 12 bases lay in between. This CDR3 comprises 14 residues. RNA transcripts gave rise to amplified TCR beta CDR3 regions. HTBI primers drove first-round RT-PCR of the TCR CDR3. TCRdb re-called the multiplex PCR reads through MiXCR, storing one row per CDR3 protein. Here the sample spans about 24,000 distinct CDR3 sequences, roughly 49% being singletons. In this sample, this clonotype turned up once. Its antigen is not known. Newly diagnosed hyperthyroidism, duration under 2 months, in patients aged 18 to 65. Patients showing uncontrolled infection, other autoimmune disease, pregnancy or lactation were ineligible.

This receptor was taken from a woman in her thirties or forties with Graves' hyperthyroidism that later progressed to Graves' ophthalmopathy. The chain has TRBV10-2 and TRBJ1-6; TRBD1 might be the D (5 bases). The sample consisted of blood. The CDR3 DNA is TGCGCCAGCAGTGAGATCCGGGGCAGGTCACCCCTCCACTTT. Protein: CASSEIRGRSPLHF.